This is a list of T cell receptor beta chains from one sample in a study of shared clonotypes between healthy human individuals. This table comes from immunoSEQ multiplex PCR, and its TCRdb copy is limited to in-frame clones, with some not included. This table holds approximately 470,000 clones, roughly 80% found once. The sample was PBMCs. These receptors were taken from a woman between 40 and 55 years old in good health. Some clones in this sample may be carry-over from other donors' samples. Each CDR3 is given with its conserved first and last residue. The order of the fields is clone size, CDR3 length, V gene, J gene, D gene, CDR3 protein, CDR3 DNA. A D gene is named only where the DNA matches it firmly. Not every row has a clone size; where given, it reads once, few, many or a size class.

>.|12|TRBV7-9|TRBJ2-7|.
CASSLSSYEQYF
TGTGCCAGCAGCCTCTCGAGCTACGAGCAGTACTTC
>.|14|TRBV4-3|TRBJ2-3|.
CASSRGVSTDTQYF
TGCGCCAGCAGTAGAGGGGTTAGCACAGATACGCAGTATTTT
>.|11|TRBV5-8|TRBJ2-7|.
CASPLLREQYF
TGTGCCAGCCCCTTGCTGAGGGAGCAGTACTTC
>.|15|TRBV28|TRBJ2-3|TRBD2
CASSVGGRSTDTQYF
TGTGCCAGCAGTGTTGGCGGGAGGAGCACAGATACGCAGTATTTT
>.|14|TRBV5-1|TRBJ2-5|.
CASSFGRAQETQYF
TGCGCCAGCAGCTTTGGCAGGGCTCAAGAGACCCAGTACTTC
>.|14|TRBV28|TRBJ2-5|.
CASSFPLYQETQYF
TGTGCCAGCAGTTTTCCATTGTACCAAGAGACCCAGTACTTC
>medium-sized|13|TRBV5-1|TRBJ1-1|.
CASSLEGTPEAFF
TGCGCCAGCAGCTTGGAGGGAACCCCTGAAGCTTTCTTT
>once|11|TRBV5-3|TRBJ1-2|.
CARRRPYGYTF
TGTGCCAGAAGAAGGCCCTATGGCTACACCTTC
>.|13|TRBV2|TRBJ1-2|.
CASSAGTNYGYTF
TGTGCCAGCAGCGCCGGGACTAACTATGGCTACACCTTC
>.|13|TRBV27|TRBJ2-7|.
CASSFRKGYEQYF
TGTGCCAGCAGTTTCCGAAAGGGTTACGAGCAGTACTTC
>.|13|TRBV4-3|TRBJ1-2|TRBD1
CASSRQGGYGYTF
TGCGCCAGCAGCCGACAGGGAGGCTATGGCTACACCTTC
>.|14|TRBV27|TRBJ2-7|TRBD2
CASKGLAGRGEQYF
TGTGCCAGCAAGGGACTAGCGGGCCGCGGGGAGCAGTACTTC
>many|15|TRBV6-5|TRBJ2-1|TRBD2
CASRPGLAGSNEQFF
TGTGCCAGCAGACCGGGACTAGCGGGGTCCAATGAGCAGTTCTTC
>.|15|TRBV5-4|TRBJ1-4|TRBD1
CASSPQGATNEKLFF
TGTGCCAGCAGCCCACAGGGGGCAACTAATGAAAAACTGTTTTTT
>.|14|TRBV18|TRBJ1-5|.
CATAPGGNNQPQHF
TGTGCCACTGCCCCCGGGGGTAACAATCAGCCCCAGCATTTT
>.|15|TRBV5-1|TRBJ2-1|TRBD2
CASSLDASGYNEQFF
TGCGCCAGCAGCTTGGATGCTAGCGGTTACAATGAGCAGTTCTTC
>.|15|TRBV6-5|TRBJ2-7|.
CASSYVGGQSYEQYF
TGTGCCAGCAGTTACGTGGGAGGACAGTCCTACGAGCAGTACTTC
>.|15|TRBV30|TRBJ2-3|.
CALGRAGIGTDTQYF
TGTGCCTTGGGTCGGGCGGGAATAGGAACAGATACGCAGTATTTT
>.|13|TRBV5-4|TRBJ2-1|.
CASSLDQYNEQFF
TGTGCCAGCAGCTTGGATCAATACAATGAGCAGTTCTTC
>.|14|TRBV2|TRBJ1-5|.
CASRTRNSNQPQHF
TGTGCCAGCAGGACAAGAAATAGCAATCAGCCCCAGCATTTT
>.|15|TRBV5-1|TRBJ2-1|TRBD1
CASSVPGTGLHEQFF
TGCGCCAGCAGTGTCCCCGGGACAGGGCTCCATGAGCAGTTCTTC
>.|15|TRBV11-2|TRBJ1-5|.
CASSLNPGLSQPQHF
TGTGCCAGCAGCTTAAATCCAGGGTTAAGTCAGCCCCAGCATTTT
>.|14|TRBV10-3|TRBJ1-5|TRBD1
CAIGTGGDGQPQHF
TGTGCCATTGGGACAGGGGGCGACGGTCAGCCCCAGCATTTT
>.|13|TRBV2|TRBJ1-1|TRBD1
CASSGDRNTEAFF
TGTGCCAGCAGTGGGGACAGGAACACTGAAGCTTTCTTT
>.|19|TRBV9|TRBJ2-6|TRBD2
CASSYGLAGGNSGANVLTF
TGTGCCAGCAGCTACGGACTAGCGGGAGGCAACTCTGGGGCCAACGTCCTGACTTTC
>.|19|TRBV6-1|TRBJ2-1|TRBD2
CASSDFGGLAGKDRNEQFF
TGTGCCAGCAGTGATTTTGGGGGACTAGCGGGGAAGGATAGGAATGAGCAGTTCTTC
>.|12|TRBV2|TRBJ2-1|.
CASSVDRHEQFF
TGTGCCAGCAGTGTTGACAGGCATGAGCAGTTCTTC
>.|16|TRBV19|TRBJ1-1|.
CASSGRMSGWNTEAFF
TGTGCCAGTAGTGGTCGAATGTCGGGATGGAACACTGAAGCTTTCTTT
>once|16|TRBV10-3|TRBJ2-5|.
CAISESLGVPQETQYF
TGTGCCATCAGTGAGTCCCTTGGTGTCCCCCAAGAGACCCAGTACTTC
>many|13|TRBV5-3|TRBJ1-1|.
CARSLVPHYGAFF
TGTGCCAGAAGCTTGGTGCCCCATTATGGGGCTTTCTTT
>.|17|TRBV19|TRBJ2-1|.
CASSISGGGGLGNEQFF
TGTGCCAGTAGTATATCCGGAGGGGGCGGTTTGGGGAATGAGCAGTTCTTC
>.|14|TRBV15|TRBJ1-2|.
CATSRESGYYGYTF
TGTGCCACCAGCAGAGAGTCAGGGTACTATGGCTACACCTTC
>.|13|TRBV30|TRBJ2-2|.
CAWSRTGAGELFF
TGTGCCTGGAGTCGAACGGGGGCCGGGGAGCTGTTTTTT
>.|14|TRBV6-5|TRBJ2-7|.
CASSYGGRIHEQYF
TGTGCCAGCAGTTACGGAGGTAGAATCCACGAGCAGTACTTC